What follows are 28 T cell receptor beta chains derived from one specimen sequenced in a study of blood T cell repertoires in COVID-19. Only in-frame clones appear in the TCRdb table, and some are missing; sequencing was by immunoSEQ multiplex PCR. This sample has 180,000 or so clones, with around 89% found just once. Material: peripheral blood. All receptors derive from a man between 45 and 60 years old with acute or convalescent COVID-19.

The rearrangement links TRBV9 to TRBJ1-5; 9 nucleotides align to TRBD1. Germline V gene sequence: CDR1 SGDLS, CDR2 YYNGEE. Trimming cost V 3 bases and J 4 bases; bases outside gene matches: 2. This CDR3 region has 14 residues. The chain's CDR3 is CASSAGQGNQPQHF. CDR3 DNA sequence: TGTGCCAGCAGCGCAGGACAGGGGAATCAGCCCCAGCATTTT.

This clone was picked up a small number of times. V and J are TRBV6-1 and TRBJ1-3; no reliable D call. This CDR3 region has 14 residues. The V end lost 2 bases, the J end lost 0 bases, and 5 bases lay between the germline ends. In germline, CDR1 is MNHNS, CDR2 SASEGT. The CDR3 region is CASSELSSGNTIYF. The CDR3 coding sequence is TGTGCCAGCAGTGAATTGAGCTCTGGAAACACCATATATTTT.

The rearrangement joins TRBV5-1 to TRBJ2-1; 9 bases fit TRBD2. From germline, CDR1 is SGHRS and CDR2 YFSETQ. Unmatched junction bases numbered 8, after V lost 0 bases and J lost 7 bases. The CDR3 length is 16 residues. In DNA form, the CDR3 reads TGCGCCAGCAGCTTGGTAGCACTAGCGGGCGGTAATGAGCAGTTCTTC. Residues: CASSLVALAGGNEQFF.

This clone appeared once. The chain carries TRBV4-1 and TRBJ1-5, with no clear D. Trimming stripped 0 bases from V and 4 bases from J, with 13 bases between. Germline V CDR1 and CDR2: MGHRA, YSYEKL. The CDR3 has 16 residues. CDR3 nucleotides: TGCGCCAGCAGCCAAGATGGGGAGCCAGAAAATCAGCCCCAGCATTTT. This encodes CASSQDGEPENQPQHF.

This clone came up a few times. The chain joins TRBV7-2 to TRBJ1-5; TRBD1 aligns across 10 bases. Trimming cost V 4 bases and J 6 bases; bases outside gene matches: 9. The germline V gene encodes CDR1 SGHTA and CDR2 FQGNSA. This CDR3 comprises 16 residues. CDR3 loop: CASSSSGTGEGQPQHF. CDR3 DNA sequence: TGTGCCAGCAGCTCATCCGGGACAGGGGAAGGTCAGCCCCAGCATTTT.

This chain joins TRBV19 and TRBJ1-1; D gene ambiguous. Germline V gene lookup returns CDR1 LNHDA and CDR2 SQIVND (reference sequence). Trimming cost V 7 bases and J 0 bases, with 12 bases left between them. The CDR3 extends over 14 amino acids. The CDR3 nucleotides read TGTGCCAGTACTTACTCCGGGTTGAACACTGAAGCTTTCTTT. Amino acid sequence: CASTYSGLNTEAFF.

This chain connects TRBV28 to TRBJ1-5; 7 nucleotides align to TRBD1. This CDR3 has 14 residues. Germline assignment: CDR1 MDHEN and CDR2 SYDVKM. The V and J ends lost 5 bases and 4 bases, in that order; junction bases with no gene match: 5. This chain's CDR3 is CASSVVQGNQPQHF. CDR3 nucleotide sequence: TGTGCCAGCAGTGTCGTACAGGGGAATCAGCCCCAGCATTTT.

The chain combines TRBV28 with TRBJ1-2; perhaps TRBD1 as D (5 bases). The V end lost 7 bases, the J end lost 4 bases, and 25 bases lay between the germline ends. The CDR3 is 17 amino acids. CDR1 and CDR2 from the germline V gene are MDHEN and SYDVKM. This chain's CDR3 is CASIPAGGTGFIYGYTF. The CDR3 DNA reads as TGTGCCAGCATTCCCGCGGGGGGGACGGGTTTTATCTATGGCTACACCTTC.

This chain links TRBV7-8 with TRBJ2-5; a possible D gene is TRBD1 (5 bases). In germline, CDR1 is SGHVS, CDR2 FQNEAQ. This CDR3 is 15 amino acids long. V was pared by 5 bases and J by 4 bases, with 17 bases between. For the CDR3, the DNA is TGTGCCAGCAGCCGGCAGGGCAGGGCCGGAGAGACCCAGTACTTC. Amino acids: CASSRQGRAGETQYF.

This rearrangement joins TRBV9 to TRBJ1-3; possibly TRBD1 for D (5 bases). Between the trimmed V and J ends, which lost 1 base and 5 bases, there was a span of 13 bases. Germline CDR1 is SGDLS and CDR2 is YYNGEE. This CDR3 is built from 15 residues. The CDR3 loop reads CASSVSVTGRNTIYF. Here the CDR3 DNA reads TGTGCCAGCAGCGTAAGCGTCACAGGTAGAAACACCATATATTTT.

The chain uses TRBV27 and TRBJ1-6; D is ambiguous. The germline V and J ends were trimmed by 6 bases and 7 bases, with 10 bases remaining between them. CDR3 size: 13 residues. Germline values: CDR1 MNHEY, CDR2 SMNVEV (reference sequence). The CDR3 DNA reads TGTGCCAGCAGATTAGTCCTCAATTCACCCCTCCACTTT. Protein: CASRLVLNSPLHF.

This clone was recorded many times. The DNA for the CDR3 is TGTGCCTGGAGGCAGGGGGGAAAACTGTTTTTT. This encodes CAWRQGGKLFF. J is TRBJ1-4 and V is TRBV30, with 7 bases matching TRBD1. Germline CDR1 reads GTSNPN; CDR2 reads SVGIG (reference sequence). J was trimmed by 10 bases and V by 3 bases; bases with no gene match: 2. This CDR3 has 11 residues.

The V call is TRBV6-5, the J call TRBJ1-1, with a weak D call TRBD1 (6 bases). Germline lookup yields CDR1 MNHEY and CDR2 SVGAGI. The CDR3 has 15 amino acids. V shed 6 bases and J shed 4 bases, with 18 bases lying between them. In DNA form, the CDR3 reads TGTGCCAGCAGGGTGGGGGGGGCCCGGCCCACTGAAGCTTTCTTT. Its protein product is CASRVGGARPTEAFF.

Written as DNA, the CDR3 is TGTGCCAGCAGCCGAGCGGCGAACACCGGGGAGCTGTTTTTT. It translates to CASSRAANTGELFF. The chain recombines TRBV28 with TRBJ2-2, with D perhaps matching TRBD2 (5 bases). The V end was cut by 6 bases, the J end by 0 bases, with 8 bases between. Germline V gene lookup returns CDR1 MDHEN and CDR2 SYDVKM. The CDR3 consists of 14 residues.

This chain uses TRBV27 with TRBJ1-5, with no clear D. V lost 5 bases and J lost 7, with 12 bases in between. This CDR3 spans 13 amino acids. CDR1 and CDR2 from the germline V gene are MNHEY and SMNVEV (reference sequence). This chain's CDR3 is CASSHGEGQPQHF. The DNA of the CDR3 is TGTGCCAGCAGTCACGGGGAGGGCCAGCCCCAGCATTTT.

On this clone itself: Within the sample, other DNA sequences also encode this same CDR3. V gene TRBV7-2 combines with J gene TRBJ2-2, with 9 bases fitting TRBD1. V was clipped by 2 bases and J by 4 bases; unmatched bases: 2. The CDR3 contains 15 residues. The germline V gene has CDR1 SGHTA and CDR2 FQGNSA. The chain's CDR3 is CASSLKTGGTGELFF. CDR3 nucleotide sequence: TGTGCCAGCAGCTTAAAGACAGGGGGCACCGGGGAGCTGTTTTTT.

The gene calls are TRBV28 and TRBJ2-3; possible D gene TRBD1, 6 bases. Germline CDR1 MDHEN, CDR2 SYDVKM. This CDR3 is built from 17 residues. The ends were cut back, 2 bases at V and 6 bases at J, with 21 bases in the middle. The CDR3 here is CASSLGHTGHELDTQYF. Written as DNA, the CDR3 is TGTGCCAGCAGTTTAGGTCATACGGGACATGAACTGGATACGCAGTATTTT.

The chain carries TRBV4-1 and TRBJ2-7; no firm D call. The CDR3 has 14 residues. V was cut by 1 base and J by 2 bases, with 9 bases left in between. Germline V lookup: CDR1 MGHRA, CDR2 YSYEKL. The CDR3 nucleotides read TGCGCCAGCAGCCAAGCAGTGGCAACCTACGAGCAGTACTTC. It encodes CASSQAVATYEQYF.

The J gene is TRBJ2-5, the V gene TRBV6-5, with 8 bases that match TRBD2. This CDR3 has 15 residues. The trim removed 7 bases at V and 1 base at J, leaving 8 bases unmatched. Germline V gene sequence: CDR1 MNHEY, CDR2 SVGAGI. The CDR3 nucleotides are TGTGCCAGCAAGGGGGGCGGGGGGACCCAAGAGACCCAGTACTTC. Protein sequence: CASKGGGGTQETQYF.

J is TRBJ1-1 and V is TRBV9, with D perhaps TRBD1 (6 bases). There are 14 residues in the CDR3. The germline V gene encodes CDR1 SGDLS and CDR2 YYNGEE. V shed 0 bases and J shed 4 bases, with 10 bases lying between them. The DNA for the CDR3 is TGTGCCAGCAGCGTAGCTTTAGGGGGCACTGAAGCTTTCTTT. It is translated as CASSVALGGTEAFF.

V usage is TRBV6-2 or TRBV6-3 and J usage is TRBJ2-7; 7 bases match TRBD2. V shed 2 bases, J shed 7 bases, and the junction held 2 bases outside the gene matches. The CDR3 contains 12 residues. Germline CDR1 MNHEY, CDR2 SVGEGT. CDR3 coding DNA: TGTGCCAGCAGTTACGCCGGGAGGGAGCAGTACGTC. Its translation is CASSYAGREQYV.

The chain is built from TRBV5-5 and TRBJ1-5; tentatively, D is TRBD1 (5 bases). Germline lookup yields CDR1 SGHKS and CDR2 YYEKEE (reference sequence). V was shortened by 1 base and J by 6 bases, with 14 bases between the two germline ends. This CDR3 spans 15 amino acids. The CDR3 DNA follows: TGTGCCAGCAGCTTGACCCAGGGTCTTCGTCAGCCCCAGCATTTT. Translation gives CASSLTQGLRQPQHF.

This clone occurred once. This CDR3 reads CASSFTVHSPLHF. The CDR3 DNA sequence: TGTGCCAGCAGTTTTACGGTCCATTCACCCCTCCACTTT. The chain carries TRBV12-3 or TRBV12-4 and TRBJ1-6; D gene uncertain. The V end was cut by 3 bases, the J end by 8 bases, with 8 bases between. The CDR3 contains 13 residues.

The chain joins TRBV5-8 to TRBJ1-5; maybe TRBD1 (6 bases). The CDR3 extends over 17 amino acids. With 5 bases removed from V and 0 bases from J, the gap between germline ends came to 18 bases. Germline lookup yields CDR1 SGHTS and CDR2 YDEGEE. CDR3 protein: CASRKEGTTDSNQPQHF. DNA of the CDR3: TGTGCCAGCAGGAAAGAGGGGACAACAGATAGCAATCAGCCCCAGCATTTT.

The table lists this clone with a count of one. J is TRBJ1-3 and V is TRBV5-1; D is possibly TRBD1 (5 bases). CDR1 SGHRS and CDR2 YFSETQ come from the germline V gene. This CDR3 contains 14 residues. Trimming took 3 bases from V and 0 from J, leaving 7 bases between them. The CDR3 reads CASSSDSSGNTIYF. The DNA of the CDR3 is TGCGCCAGCAGCTCTGACAGCTCTGGAAACACCATATATTTT.

This chain uses TRBV28 with TRBJ1-2; no definite D call. Trimming pared 6 bases from V and 5 bases from J, leaving 7 bases between. Per germline, CDR1 MDHEN and CDR2 SYDVKM. This CDR3 has 11 amino acids. This CDR3 is CASRENYGYTF. CDR3 nucleotide sequence: TGTGCCAGCAGGGAGAATTATGGCTACACCTTC.

The rearrangement links TRBV7-2 to TRBJ2-3; the match to TRBD2 covers 10 bases. V dropped 4 bases and J dropped 1; count of bases not matched to a gene: 2. Germline V gene lookup returns CDR1 SGHTA and CDR2 FQGNSA. The CDR3 totals 15 residues. The CDR3 DNA sequence: TGTGCCAGCAGCTCCGGGACTAGCGGCACAGATACGCAGTATTTT. The encoded protein is CASSSGTSGTDTQYF.

This clone is a singleton in its sample. The chain has TRBV2 and TRBJ2-7; D remains ambiguous. The CDR3 totals 14 residues. Trimming left V 3 bases short and J 0 bases short, with 9 bases between. CDR1 and CDR2 from the germline V gene are SNHLY and FYNNEI. CDR3 in amino acids: CASSERSFSYEQYF. The CDR3 DNA sequence: TGTGCCAGCAGTGAGCGAAGTTTCTCCTACGAGCAGTACTTC.